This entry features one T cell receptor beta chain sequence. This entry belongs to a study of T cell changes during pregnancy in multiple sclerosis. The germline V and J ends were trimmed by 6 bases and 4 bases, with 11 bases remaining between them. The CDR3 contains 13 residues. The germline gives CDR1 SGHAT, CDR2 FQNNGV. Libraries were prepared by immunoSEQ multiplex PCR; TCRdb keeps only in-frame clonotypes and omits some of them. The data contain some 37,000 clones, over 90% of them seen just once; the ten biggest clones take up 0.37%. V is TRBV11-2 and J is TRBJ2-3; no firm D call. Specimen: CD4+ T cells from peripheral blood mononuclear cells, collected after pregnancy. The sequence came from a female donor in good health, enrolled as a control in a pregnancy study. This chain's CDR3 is CASSFTSSDTQYF. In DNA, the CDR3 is TGTGCCAGCAGTTTTACTTCCTCAGATACGCAGTATTTT.